The subject of this entry is one T cell receptor (beta chain). The CDR3 is 15 amino acids. The ends were cut back, 4 bases at V and 4 bases at J, with 14 bases in the middle. Germline CDR1 reads SGHRS; CDR2 reads YFSETQ. This table comes from immunoSEQ multiplex PCR, and its TCRdb copy is limited to in-frame clones, with some not included. Seen here are around 13,000 clones, less than 40% observed once, and the top ten hold around 2.8%. This record comes from a study of graft-versus-host responses after intestinal transplantation. About the study: Transplantation in recipients was multivisceral, liver-intestinal, or isolated intestinal.

Points from the study as a whole: Marrow from the recipient contained GvH clones, some of which had appeared first in ileum or blood.

Responders (roughly 200,000, CFSE-labeled) met roughly 200,000 stimulators that were irradiated and violet-dye-labeled. The rearrangement uses TRBV5-1 and TRBJ1-4; D gene ambiguous. The clonotype originates from a human patient who received an intestinal transplant. The sequencing here drew on alloreactive CD8+ T cells from a mixed lymphocyte reaction culture, taken before intestinal transplant. Subset given: CFSE-low proliferating T cells sorted from roughly 6-day pre-transplant mixed lymphocyte reaction (GvH or HvG direction). The CDR3 DNA is TGCGCCAGCAGCCCCGCCCAGGTGTATAATGAAAAACTGTTTTTT. Amino acids: CASSPAQVYNEKLFF.